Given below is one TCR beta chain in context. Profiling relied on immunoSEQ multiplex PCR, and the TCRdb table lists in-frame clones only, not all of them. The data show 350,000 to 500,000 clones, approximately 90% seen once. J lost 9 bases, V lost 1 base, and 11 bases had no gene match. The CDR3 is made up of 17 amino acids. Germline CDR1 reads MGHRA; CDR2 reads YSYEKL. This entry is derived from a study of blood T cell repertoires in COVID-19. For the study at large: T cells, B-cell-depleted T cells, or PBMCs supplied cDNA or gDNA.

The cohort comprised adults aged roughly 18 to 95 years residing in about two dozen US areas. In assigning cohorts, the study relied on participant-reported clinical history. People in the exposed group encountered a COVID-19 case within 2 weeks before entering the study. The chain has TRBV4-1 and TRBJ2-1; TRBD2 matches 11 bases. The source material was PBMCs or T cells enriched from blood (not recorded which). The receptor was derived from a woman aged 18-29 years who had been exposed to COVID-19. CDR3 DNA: TGCGCCAGCAGCCAAGTCGTAGCGGGAGGGCGCTCAGGTGAGCAGTTCTTC. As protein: CASSQVVAGGRSGEQFF.